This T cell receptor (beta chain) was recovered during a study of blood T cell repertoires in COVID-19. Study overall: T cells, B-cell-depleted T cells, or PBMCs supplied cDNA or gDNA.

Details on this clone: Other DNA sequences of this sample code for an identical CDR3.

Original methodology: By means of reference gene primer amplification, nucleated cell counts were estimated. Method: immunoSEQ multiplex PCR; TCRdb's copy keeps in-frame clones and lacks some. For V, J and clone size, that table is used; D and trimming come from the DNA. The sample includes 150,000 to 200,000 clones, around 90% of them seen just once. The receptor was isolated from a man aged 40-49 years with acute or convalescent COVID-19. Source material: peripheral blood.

CDR3 nucleotides: TGTGCCAGCAGTTTCGGACAGGGCTCCTACGAGCAGTACTTC. Translated: CASSFGQGSYEQYF. This chain connects TRBV6-5 to TRBJ2-7, with 8 positions matching TRBD1. The CDR3 covers 14 residues. The germline V gene encodes CDR1 MNHEY and CDR2 SVGAGI. V shed 4 bases and J 0 bases; nucleotides not matched to a gene: 2.